A single sample is the source of the 27 T cell receptor beta chains below, sequenced in a study of blood T cell repertoires in COVID-19. The method was immunoSEQ multiplex PCR; TCRdb's version includes in-frame clones alone and lacks a portion of them. The table has about 180,000 clones, approximately 86% seen once. The source material was peripheral blood. The origin of the receptors is a man aged 50 or older with active or convalescent COVID-19.

CDR3 sequence: CASSPQGEGGYTF. The CDR3 coding sequence is TGTGCCAGCTCACCACAGGGAGAAGGTGGCTACACCTTC. The genes are TRBV18 and TRBJ1-2; no definite D call. The length of the CDR3 is 13 residues. V dropped 1 base and J dropped 7 bases, with 10 bases sitting between them. Germline V lookup: CDR1 KGHSH, CDR2 LQKENI.

This clone came up once. The rearrangement links TRBV24-1 to TRBJ1-1; 9 nucleotides match TRBD1. CDR1 is KGHDR, CDR2 SFDVKD, per germline. The trim removed 1 base at V and 4 bases at J, leaving 15 bases unmatched. The CDR3 is 19 residues long. CDR3: CATSDLRGQGLASATEAFF. The CDR3 DNA follows: TGTGCCACCAGTGATTTACGGGGACAGGGATTGGCTTCGGCCACTGAAGCTTTCTTT.

This clone was picked up a small number of times. V gene TRBV12-5 combines with J gene TRBJ2-3, with a possible D match to TRBD1 (5 bases). CDR1 and CDR2 (germline): LGHNT, FRNRAP. This CDR3 comprises 16 residues. V dropped 3 bases and J dropped 2 bases, with 15 bases sitting between them. The CDR3 region has the DNA TGTGCTAGTGGTTTAGGGGTGCGAAGCTACACAGATACGCAGTATTTT. Protein product: CASGLGVRSYTDTQYF.

V is TRBV2 and J is TRBJ2-2, with 10 bases aligning to TRBD1. Germline CDR1 reads SNHLY; CDR2 reads FYNNEI. With 5 bases clipped from V and 7 bases from J, the junction kept 4 bases outside the gene matches. The CDR3 loop spans 14 amino acids. The CDR3 bases are TGTGCCAGCAGTCAGACAGGGGGCATCGGGGAGCTGTTTTTT. Translating it yields CASSQTGGIGELFF.

The rearrangement links TRBV24-1 to TRBJ1-4, with 9 bases identical to TRBD1. This CDR3 comprises 16 residues. J lost 8 bases, V lost 3 bases, and 9 bases had no gene match. The germline V gene has CDR1 KGHDR and CDR2 SFDVKD. The CDR3 loop reads CATSDLGDREREKLFF. DNA for the CDR3: TGTGCCACCAGTGATCTAGGGGACAGGGAGCGGGAAAAACTGTTTTTT.

Turning to this clone: The junction does not match germline at one end; this may be a read error. This chain links TRBV29-1 with TRBJ2-3, with 9 bases lining up with TRBD2. Looked up from germline, CDR1 is SQVTM and CDR2 is ANQGSEA. The CDR3 is made up of 11 amino acids. CDR3 nucleotides: TGCAGCGTTGTTTTGGGGACTAGCACCGATTTT. Translating it yields CSVVLGTSTDF.

This chain joins TRBV7-9 and TRBJ1-2; the match to TRBD1 covers 9 bases. The CDR3 runs to 14 residues. V trimming: 1 base; J trimming: 5 bases; junction bases outside the gene matches: 2. Per germline, CDR1 SEHNR and CDR2 FQNEAQ (reference sequence). This CDR3 reads CASSLVTGGYGYTF. CDR3 in DNA: TGTGCCAGCAGCTTAGTGACAGGGGGGTATGGCTACACCTTC.

The DNA for the CDR3 is TGTGCCAGCAGCTTAGTGACTCCGTCCGCTGAAGCTTTCTTT. Translating it yields CASSLVTPSAEAFF. The rearrangement links TRBV7-9 to TRBJ1-1; D ambiguous. V lost 1 base to trimming and J lost 6 bases, with 12 bases between them. CDR1 and CDR2 from the germline V gene are SEHNR and FQNEAQ (reference sequence). This CDR3 contains 14 residues.

The V call is TRBV5-5, the J call TRBJ1-1, with 7 nucleotides matching TRBD1. Germline values: CDR1 SGHKS, CDR2 YYEKEE (reference sequence). Unmatched junction bases numbered 5, after V lost 1 base and J lost 5 bases. This CDR3 is built from 14 residues. This chain's CDR3 is CASSLWQGDTEAFF. For the CDR3, the DNA is TGTGCCAGCAGCTTGTGGCAGGGGGATACTGAAGCTTTCTTT. The full variable domain, its missing parts supplied by reference TRBV5-5 and TRBJ1-1, is DAGVTQSPTHLIKTRGQQVTLRCSPISGHKSVSWYQQVLGQGPQFIFQYYEKEERGRGNFPDRFSARQFPNYSSELNVNALLLGDSALYLCASSLWQGDTEAFFGQGTRLTVV.

This chain connects TRBV10-3 to TRBJ1-5, with 8 bases lining up with TRBD1. The CDR3 totals 15 residues. From germline, CDR1 is ENHRY and CDR2 SYGVKD. Losses at the gene ends were 6 bases for V and 5 bases for J; bases not matched to a gene: 9. The CDR3: CAIRGGQGGDQPQHF. As DNA, the CDR3 is TGTGCCATCAGAGGAGGACAGGGCGGGGATCAGCCCCAGCATTTT.

The gene calls are TRBV27 and TRBJ1-4, with D perhaps matching TRBD1 (5 bases). CDR3 length equals 14 residues. Between the trimmed V and J ends, which lost 6 bases and 4 bases, there was a span of 12 bases. Germline values: CDR1 MNHEY, CDR2 SMNVEV (reference sequence). In nucleotides, the CDR3 is TGTGCCAGCAGCCGCCGGGGGAATAATGAAAAACTGTTTTTT. Translated: CASSRRGNNEKLFF.

This clone appeared a few times. The chain recombines TRBV7-9 with TRBJ2-3; 10 positions agree with TRBD2. There are 15 residues in the CDR3. The germline V gene encodes CDR1 SEHNR and CDR2 FQNEAQ (reference sequence). The junction had 6 bases not matched to a gene; V was cut back by 4 bases and J by 5 bases. The CDR3 region has the DNA TGTGCCAGCAGCTCGGTAGCGGGAGGATTAGATACGCAGTATTTT. The encoded protein is CASSSVAGGLDTQYF.

V gene TRBV27 combines with J gene TRBJ2-1, with 9 bases that match TRBD2. J gave up 9 bases and V 2 bases, and 8 bases lay outside the gene matches. There are 15 residues in the CDR3. CDR1 is MNHEY, CDR2 SMNVEV, per germline (reference sequence). As DNA, the CDR3 is TGTGCCAGCAGTTTACTAGCGGGGACAAAGGGTGAGCAGTTCTTC. As protein: CASSLLAGTKGEQFF.

The J gene is TRBJ1-2, the V gene TRBV19, with TRBD1 matching 9 bases. The V segment lost 9 bases and the J segment 4 bases; nucleotides outside the gene matches: 6. Germline CDR1 LNHDA, CDR2 SQIVND (reference sequence). CDR3 size: 13 residues. CDR3 sequence: CASGTGKGYGYTF. The CDR3 DNA is TGTGCCAGCGGGACAGGGAAGGGCTATGGCTACACCTTC.

The chain recombines TRBV11-3 with TRBJ2-3; 7 positions match TRBD2. The germline CDR1 and CDR2 sequences are SGHNT and YENEEA. V was pared by 1 base and J by 3 bases, with 7 bases of the junction left unmatched. This CDR3 is built from 16 residues. The CDR3 DNA reads TGTGCCAGCAGCTTAGTTTTGGCGGGAGAAACAGATACGCAGTATTTT. Residues: CASSLVLAGETDTQYF.

The CDR3: CASSEPRGAGTIRNTIYF. The CDR3 nucleotides read TGTGCCAGCAGTGAACCGCGGGGGGCCGGGACAATTAGAAACACCATATATTTT. This rearrangement joins TRBV2 to TRBJ1-3, with TRBD1 as a possible D gene (6 bases). This CDR3 spans 18 amino acids. Between the trimmed V and J ends, which lost 2 bases and 5 bases, there was a span of 22 bases. Per germline, CDR1 SNHLY and CDR2 FYNNEI.

The V call is TRBV18, the J call TRBJ2-7; perhaps TRBD1 as D (6 bases). With 2 bases removed from V and 4 bases from J, the gap between germline ends came to 15 bases. Germline CDR1 is KGHSH and CDR2 is LQKENI. This CDR3 region has 15 residues. CDR3 coding DNA: TGTGCCAGCTCACCAACATTGGACAGCCTATACGAGCAGTACTTC. Translated: CASSPTLDSLYEQYF.

The V gene is TRBV7-9, the J gene TRBJ2-2; D uncertain. Looked up from germline, CDR1 is SEHNR and CDR2 is FQNEAQ (reference sequence). This CDR3 contains 14 residues. V was shortened by 1 base and J by 4 bases, with 7 bases between the two germline ends. The CDR3 coding sequence is TGTGCCAGCAGCTTAGGGCAGATCACCGGGGAGCTGTTTTTT. Translated, it gives CASSLGQITGELFF.

The chain recombines TRBV30 with TRBJ1-5; D possibly corresponds to TRBD1 (5 bases). CDR1 is GTSNPN, CDR2 SVGIG, per germline (reference sequence). V lost 2 bases to trimming and J lost 7 bases, with 12 bases between them. The CDR3 runs to 13 residues. CDR3 region: CAWSLSRQQPQHF. DNA of the CDR3: TGTGCCTGGAGTCTCAGCCGACAGCAGCCCCAGCATTTT.

The rearrangement uses TRBV5-6 and TRBJ1-5; 7 bases match TRBD1. V dropped 1 base and J dropped 6; count of bases not matched to a gene: 7. The CDR3 totals 15 residues. Looked up from germline, CDR1 is SGHDT and CDR2 is YYEEEE. This CDR3 is CASSLSGGWGQPQHF. Written as DNA, the CDR3 is TGTGCCAGCAGCTTGTCAGGGGGATGGGGTCAGCCCCAGCATTTT.

There are a few counts of this clone. This chain uses TRBV6-5 with TRBJ1-1; maybe TRBD1 (5 bases). Trimming took off 0 bases at V and 7 bases at J, with 15 bases between the two ends. The CDR3 covers 15 residues. Germline-derived CDR1 and CDR2 are MNHEY and SVGAGI. The CDR3 sequence: CASSYSFGRTGEAFF. CDR3 nucleotide sequence: TGTGCCAGCAGTTACTCTTTCGGGAGAACAGGTGAAGCTTTCTTT.

The chain couples TRBV10-2 to TRBJ2-7, with a weak D call TRBD2 (7 bases). Germline lookup yields CDR1 WSHSY and CDR2 SAAADI. V dropped 2 bases and J dropped 0 bases, with 14 bases sitting between them. The CDR3 totals 16 residues. The CDR3 here is CASSEGGGRLSYEQYF. In DNA form, the CDR3 reads TGCGCCAGCAGTGAGGGCGGGGGCCGTCTCTCCTACGAGCAGTACTTC.

In this sample, this clone turned up a few times. The V gene is TRBV18, the J gene TRBJ2-1; possible D gene TRBD2, 5 bases. The CDR3 spans 14 residues. Germline values: CDR1 KGHSH, CDR2 LQKENI. Trimming took off 3 bases at V and 5 bases at J, with 11 bases between the two ends. The CDR3 coding sequence is TGTGCCAGCTCACCGGTAACGGGAAACAATGAGCAGTTCTTC. It is translated as CASSPVTGNNEQFF.

The chain couples TRBV28 to TRBJ2-7; D gene uncertain. The CDR3 has 17 amino acids. The germline V and J ends were trimmed by 1 base and 1 base, with 17 bases remaining between them. Per the germline V gene, CDR1 is MDHEN and CDR2 is SYDVKM. CDR3 DNA: TGTGCCAGCAGTTTATTGGGCGTACCTTCAAGTTCCTACGAGCAGTACTTC. It specifies CASSLLGVPSSSYEQYF.

V usage is TRBV24-1 and J usage is TRBJ2-2; 8 bases line up with TRBD1. The CDR3 has 17 amino acids. After removal of 4 bases from V and 0 bases from J, the junction contained 6 bases not matched to a gene. CDR1 is KGHDR and CDR2 is SFDVKD in the germline V gene. CDR3 DNA sequence: TGTGCCACCAGTGACCTGGAGGGACAGGCGAACACCGGGGAGCTGTTTTTT. Translation gives CATSDLEGQANTGELFF.

The rearrangement uses TRBV28 and TRBJ2-7, with D tentatively TRBD2 (6 bases). Germline V CDR1 and CDR2: MDHEN, SYDVKM. This CDR3 is 14 amino acids long. V dropped 5 bases and J dropped 0 bases, with 11 bases sitting between them. The CDR3 region is CASSPPGDSYEQYF. CDR3 in DNA: TGTGCCAGCAGTCCCCCGGGGGACTCCTACGAGCAGTACTTC.

This clone was seen a single time. CDR3 coding DNA: TGCAGCGTTGAGATCAGGGTAGGCAGTGGCTACACCTTC. Residues: CSVEIRVGSGYTF. The chain is built from TRBV29-1 and TRBJ1-2; D might be TRBD1 (5 bases). This CDR3 has 13 residues. V was pared by 3 bases and J by 7 bases, with 15 bases between. The V gene's germline CDR1 is SQVTM and CDR2 ANQGSEA. Full variable domain (outside the CDR3, taken from reference TRBV29-1 and TRBJ1-2): SAVISQKPSRDICQRGTSLTIQCQVDSQVTMMFWYRQQPGQSLTLIATANQGSEATYESGFVIDKFPISRPNLTFSTLTVSNMSPEDSSIYLCSVEIRVGSGYTFGSGTRLTVV.